This TCR beta chain was captured by sequencing in a study of blood T cell repertoires in COVID-19. As for the study in general: Sources were T cells, B-cell-depleted T cells, or PBMCs; the material itself was cDNA or gDNA.

The method was immunoSEQ multiplex PCR; TCRdb's version includes in-frame clones alone and lacks a portion of them. The data contain under 300,000 clones, around 83% of them singletons. The sequenced material came from peripheral blood. The source is a woman aged 18-29 years with acute or convalescent COVID-19.

The DNA of the CDR3 is TGTGCCAGCAGCTTGTATACAGTCCTAAACTATGGCTACACCTTC. Protein product: CASSLYTVLNYGYTF. This sequence joins TRBV5-6 and TRBJ1-2; D is uncertain. CDR1 and CDR2 from the germline V gene are SGHDT and YYEEEE. The CDR3 extends over 15 amino acids. V was pared by 1 base and J by 2 bases, with 12 bases between.